This T cell receptor beta chain was captured by sequencing in a study of T cell changes during pregnancy in multiple sclerosis (dated by TCRdb to about 2019). A note on the overall study: In women with multiple sclerosis, the researchers looked at how the T cell repertoire shifted as pregnancy progressed.

The CDR3 spans 16 residues, from the cysteine through the phenylalanine. Of the read, only the CDR3 DNA is kept; its 48 bases are in frame from base 1. V is trimmed back by 5 bases and J by 2 bases, and the junction contains 8 bases that no gene match accounts for. According to the germline V gene, CDR1 reads SGHTA and CDR2 reads FQGTGA. Details on this clone: No antigen is known for it. No much larger clonotype is one base removed from it; base qualities were not supplied.

Libraries came from the immunoSEQ multiplex PCR assay. TCRdb carries this immuneACCESS record with in-frame sequences only. Its versions omit some clonotypes, under half of them owing to an unresolved V gene in the studies checked, with the rest unexplained. In all, the sample holds fewer than 65,000 clones, and 93% of those were seen once. 1.5% to 2% of the sample rests with the top ten. The receptor chain draws on TRBV7-3 and TRBJ2-3; 9 bases in between match TRBD2. This receptor was taken from a female donor with multiple sclerosis, enrolled in a pregnancy study. The sequencing used peripheral blood, collected in the second trimester of pregnancy. The CDR3 has the sequence CASSRSGRLPTDTQYF. The bases read TGTGCCAGCAGCCGCAGCGGGAGGCTTCCCACAGATACGCAGTATTTT.